Following are 29 T cell receptor beta chains from one sample sequenced in a study of CD8+ T cells in alopecia areata. cDNA prepared by RNA extraction and subsequent reverse transcription served as the template for sequencing. Data came from immunoSEQ multiplex PCR; TCRdb stores just in-frame clones and leaves some out. The top ten clones hold 1.3% of a sample with 150,000 to 200,000 clones, approximately 67% of them seen once. Treatment: oral pan-JAK inhibitor, 5-10 mg twice daily. The material sequenced was CD4+ T cells sorted from blood, taken around week 47, from a patient treated with tofacitinib. The source of these receptors is a human donor with alopecia areata.

The J gene is TRBJ1-5, the V gene TRBV7-2; 10 nucleotides line up with TRBD1. The CDR3 contains 16 residues. V was clipped by 4 bases and J by 0 bases; unmatched bases: 3. Germline lookup yields CDR1 SGHTA and CDR2 FQGNSA. The CDR3 coding sequence is TGTGCCAGCAGCTGGGGACAGGGGAATAGCAATCAGCCCCAGCATTTT. This encodes CASSWGQGNSNQPQHF.

This clone has a count of ten or more. The V gene is TRBV14, the J gene TRBJ2-2; D not certain. Deletions cut 2 bases from V and 6 bases from J, with 10 bases between. The CDR3 extends over 14 amino acids. Germline-derived CDR1 and CDR2 are SGHDN and FVKESK. DNA of the CDR3: TGTGCCAGCAGCCAACGTAACGCGGCCGGGGAGCTGTTTTTT. Translation gives CASSQRNAAGELFF.

The chain employs TRBV4-3 and TRBJ2-7, with 8 bases aligning to TRBD2. CDR1 LGHNA and CDR2 YSLEER come from the germline V gene. The CDR3 is made up of 15 amino acids. V gave up 0 bases and J gave up 2 bases; unmatched junction bases: 3. The DNA of the CDR3 is TGCGCCAGCAGCCAAGAAACTAGCGGAACCTACGAGCAGTACTTC. Its translation is CASSQETSGTYEQYF.

The CDR3 protein is CAWRVANEQFF. The DNA of the CDR3 is TGTGCCTGGAGGGTCGCCAATGAGCAGTTCTTC. J is TRBJ2-1 and V is TRBV30; D ambiguous. Trimming removed 3 bases at V and 6 bases at J, with 6 bases between. The CDR3 extends over 11 amino acids. CDR1 GTSNPN and CDR2 SVGIG come from the germline V gene (reference sequence).

A single count supports this clone. This chain joins TRBV7-8 and TRBJ2-5; a weak D match, TRBD2 (7 bases). Trimming cost V 0 bases and J 5 bases, with 10 bases left between them. Germline V gives CDR1 SGHVS, CDR2 FQNEAQ. CDR3 size: 14 residues. CDR3 in DNA: TGTGCCAGCAGCTTAGCGGGGGGGCCCGAGACCCAGTACTTC. Protein product: CASSLAGGPETQYF.

V usage is TRBV29-1 and J usage is TRBJ1-2, with 7 bases lining up with TRBD1. Germline V lookup: CDR1 SQVTM, CDR2 ANQGSEA. The CDR3 contains 13 residues. The J segment lost 2 bases and the V segment lost 6 bases, leaving 6 bases of the junction unmatched. CDR3 sequence: CSVEKDRNYGYTF. Written as DNA, the CDR3 is TGCAGCGTGGAAAAGGACAGGAACTATGGCTACACCTTC.

The V and J genes are TRBV2 and TRBJ2-7, with D uncertain. V lost 8 bases and J lost 3, with 17 bases in between. The CDR3 covers 14 residues. Looked up from germline, CDR1 is SNHLY and CDR2 is FYNNEI. CDR3 nucleotide sequence: TGTGCCAGCTCGGTGACGGAATTATACTACGAGCAGTACTTC. Its protein product is CASSVTELYYEQYF.

This chain uses TRBV11-2 with TRBJ1-1; possible D gene TRBD1, 5 bases. V lost 0 bases and J 6 bases, leaving 8 bases between the germline ends. CDR1 is SGHAT, CDR2 FQNNGV, per germline. The CDR3 sequence is 13 residues long. CDR3 loop: CASSLDLRAEAFF. CDR3 sequence (DNA): TGTGCCAGCAGCTTAGATCTCAGGGCTGAAGCTTTCTTT. Drawing the rest from reference TRBV11-2 and TRBJ1-1, the complete variable domain is EAGVAQSPRYKIIEKRQSVAFWCNPISGHATLYWYQQILGQGPKLLIQFQNNGVVDDSQLPKDRFSAERLKGVDSTLKIQPAKLEDSAVYLCASSLDLRAEAFFGQGTRLTVV.

This chain connects TRBV5-1 to TRBJ1-2; D possibly corresponds to TRBD1 (5 bases). This CDR3 region has 14 residues. The germline gives CDR1 SGHRS, CDR2 YFSETQ. Trimming left V 2 bases short and J 5 bases short, with 13 bases between. The DNA for the CDR3 is TGCGCCAGCAGCTTCGGGGTTACAGGATATGGCTACACCTTC. Translating it yields CASSFGVTGYGYTF.

The rearrangement joins TRBV23-1 to TRBJ1-5, with unresolved D. TRBV23-1 falls under the ORF class, with uncertain function. CDR3 length: 10 amino acids. Trimming shortened V by 7 bases and J by 6 bases, and 4 bases separated the two germline ends. CDR3 coding DNA: TGCGCCAGCATGGGTCAGCCCCAGCATTTT. This sequence encodes CASMGQPQHF.

The chain combines TRBV23-1 with TRBJ1-6; D is ambiguous. TRBV23-1 is designated an ORF whose function remains uncertain. V was clipped by 11 bases and J by 8 bases, with 7 bases between them. This CDR3 has 10 residues. The CDR3 loop is CADGDSPLHF. The CDR3 coding sequence is TGCGCCGACGGAGATTCACCCCTCCACTTT.

This clone came up a few times. This CDR3 is also generated by other DNA sequences in the sample. The CDR3 here is CASGLSNQPQHF. The CDR3 DNA reads as TGTGCCAGCGGACTTAGCAATCAGCCCCAGCATTTT. The chain joins TRBV27 to TRBJ1-5; the D is unclear. Germline lookup yields CDR1 MNHEY and CDR2 SMNVEV (reference sequence). The CDR3 totals 12 residues. Trimming took 8 bases from V and 0 from J, leaving 5 bases between them.

Of note for this clone: Within the sample, other DNA sequences also encode this same CDR3. The gene calls are TRBV30 and TRBJ1-1; no definite D call. CDR1 GTSNPN and CDR2 SVGIG come from the germline V gene (reference sequence). This CDR3 has 12 amino acids. Trimming removed 1 base from V and 2 bases from J, with 5 bases in between. For the CDR3, the DNA is TGTGCCTGGAGTGCCAGAAACACTGAAGCTTTCTTT. Residues: CAWSARNTEAFF.

The rearrangement joins TRBV30 to TRBJ1-1; a weak D match, TRBD1 (6 bases). Germline assignment: CDR1 GTSNPN and CDR2 SVGIG (reference sequence). This CDR3 is built from 13 residues. V was clipped by 2 bases and J by 7 bases, with 14 bases between them. CDR3 in amino acids: CAWSRYQGIEAFF. In DNA, the CDR3 is TGTGCCTGGAGTAGATACCAGGGGATTGAAGCTTTCTTT.

This clone was seen once. The rearrangement uses TRBV30 and TRBJ1-6, with D maybe TRBD1 (6 bases). This CDR3 contains 14 residues. The ends were cut back, 0 bases at V and 7 bases at J, with 10 bases in the middle. Germline loops: CDR1 GTSNPN, CDR2 SVGIG (reference sequence). CDR3 sequence (DNA): TGTGCCTGGAGTGTACAGGGACCCAATTCACCCCTCCACTTT. It specifies CAWSVQGPNSPLHF.

The gene calls are TRBV4-3 and TRBJ1-6; no clear D. CDR3 size: 19 residues. Germline CDR1 reads LGHNA; CDR2 reads YSLEER. Trimming removed 1 base from V and 1 base from J, with 17 bases in between. CDR3 sequence: CASSQVLTDLGSYNSPLHF. The CDR3 bases are TGCGCCAGCAGCCAAGTTCTTACGGACCTGGGATCCTATAATTCACCCCTCCACTTT.

This clone has only a few counts. This sequence joins TRBV27 and TRBJ1-2; no definite D call. Between the trimmed V and J ends, which lost 5 bases and 2 bases, there was a span of 12 bases. CDR1 and CDR2 (germline): MNHEY, SMNVEV (reference sequence). The CDR3 covers 14 residues. Here the CDR3 DNA reads TGTGCCAGCAGTCCCATGACTCGGAACTATGGCTACACCTTC. Protein product: CASSPMTRNYGYTF.

This clone is termed medium-sized. V is TRBV19 and J is TRBJ2-7, with 10 positions matching TRBD1. CDR1 and CDR2 (germline): LNHDA, SQIVND (reference sequence). The CDR3 is made up of 13 amino acids. V was clipped by 9 bases and J by 3 bases; unmatched bases: 5. CDR3 in amino acids: CASRDRGGYEQYF. The DNA for the CDR3 is TGTGCCAGCCGGGACAGGGGCGGCTACGAGCAGTACTTC.

The chain is built from TRBV18 and TRBJ2-1; D ambiguous. V lost 4 bases, J lost 9 bases, and 7 bases lay in between. This CDR3 is built from 11 residues. Per germline, CDR1 KGHSH and CDR2 LQKENI. The chain's CDR3 is CASSLSAEQFF. The CDR3, as DNA: TGTGCCAGCTCACTCTCGGCTGAGCAGTTCTTC.

This clone was counted a few times. The rearrangement uses TRBV2 and TRBJ2-2, with 8 nucleotides matching TRBD1. This CDR3 comprises 16 residues. V gave up 5 bases and J gave up 4 bases; unmatched junction bases: 9. CDR1 is SNHLY, CDR2 FYNNEI, per germline. CDR3 in DNA: TGTGCCAGCAGTCCAGCCGGGACAGGCCCCACCGGGGAGCTGTTTTTT. It specifies CASSPAGTGPTGELFF.

The chain joins TRBV7-2 to TRBJ1-2, with a tentative D call TRBD1 (6 bases). Germline V CDR1 and CDR2: SGHTA, FQGNSA. This CDR3 contains 15 residues. V was shortened by 5 bases and J by 8 bases, with 21 bases between the two germline ends. The chain's CDR3 is CASSPRTLSQGGYTF. The CDR3 region has the DNA TGTGCCAGCAGCCCCAGGACACTCTCTCAGGGGGGCTACACCTTC.

The V call is TRBV11-2, the J call TRBJ2-1, with TRBD2 matching 7 bases. V shed 7 bases and J 3 bases; nucleotides not matched to a gene: 6. This CDR3 region has 14 residues. Germline V lookup: CDR1 SGHAT, CDR2 FQNNGV. CDR3 DNA: TGTGCCAGCACCCCAAGCGGGAACTACAATGAGCAGTTCTTC. This sequence encodes CASTPSGNYNEQFF. The full variable domain, with the rest looked up from reference TRBV11-2 and TRBJ2-1, is EAGVAQSPRYKIIEKRQSVAFWCNPISGHATLYWYQQILGQGPKLLIQFQNNGVVDDSQLPKDRFSAERLKGVDSTLKIQPAKLEDSAVYLCASTPSGNYNEQFFGPGTRLTVL.

The CDR3 DNA follows: TGCAGCGTACCCGACAGGGTGGCGACCCAGTACTTC. This sequence encodes CSVPDRVATQYF. The rearrangement uses TRBV29-1 and TRBJ2-5, with TRBD1 matching over 7 bases. This CDR3 has 12 residues. Germline V lookup: CDR1 SQVTM, CDR2 ANQGSEA. V shed 6 bases, J shed 7 bases, and the junction held 8 bases outside the gene matches.

The V and J genes are TRBV30 and TRBJ1-5, with D tentatively TRBD1 (6 bases). Looked up from germline, CDR1 is GTSNPN and CDR2 is SVGIG (reference sequence). V lost 2 bases and J lost 4, with 15 bases in between. The length of the CDR3 is 15 residues. The CDR3 reads CAWSHRVGVNQPQHF. The CDR3 nucleotides read TGTGCCTGGAGTCACAGGGTGGGGGTTAATCAGCCCCAGCATTTT.

The chain is built from TRBV9 and TRBJ2-1, with D maybe TRBD2 (5 bases). This CDR3 is built from 15 residues. Trimming took off 0 bases at V and 5 bases at J, with 12 bases between the two ends. Germline V CDR1 and CDR2: SGDLS, YYNGEE. As DNA, the CDR3 is TGTGCCAGCAGCGTAGCTCCTAGCACTGACAATGAGCAGTTCTTC. The encoded protein is CASSVAPSTDNEQFF.

The chain uses TRBV5-1 and TRBJ2-1, with D unresolved. CDR3 length equals 16 residues. Trimming pared 4 bases from V and 2 bases from J, leaving 16 bases between. The germline V gene has CDR1 SGHRS and CDR2 YFSETQ. For the CDR3, the DNA is TGCGCCAGCAGCAACAACCCCTTGCTCCCCTACAATGAGCAGTTCTTC. The encoded protein is CASSNNPLLPYNEQFF. The whole variable domain, filled in from reference TRBV5-1 and TRBJ2-1, reads KAGVTQTPRYLIKTRGQQVTLSCSPISGHRSVSWYQQTPGQGLQFLFEYFSETQRNKGNFPGRFSGRQFSNSRSEMNVSTLELGDSALYLCASSNNPLLPYNEQFFGPGTRLTVL.

This clone was recorded a few times. The J gene is TRBJ2-4, the V gene TRBV29-1, with unresolved D. The V end was cut by 1 base, the J end by 10 bases, with 8 bases between. The germline gives CDR1 SQVTM, CDR2 ANQGSEA. The CDR3 has 11 amino acids. For the CDR3, the DNA is TGCAGCGTTGAAGGCGAGCTGATTCAGTACTTC. Protein product: CSVEGELIQYF. Full variable domain (rest looked up from reference TRBV29-1 and TRBJ2-4): SAVISQKPSRDICQRGTSLTIQCQVDSQVTMMFWYRQQPGQSLTLIATANQGSEATYESGFVIDKFPISRPNLTFSTLTVSNMSPEDSSIYLCSVEGELIQYFGAGTRLSVL.

The chain links TRBV7-2 to TRBJ2-5, with 10 bases that match TRBD1. V shed 4 bases, J shed 7 bases, and the junction held 12 bases outside the gene matches. Germline loops: CDR1 SGHTA, CDR2 FQGNSA. The CDR3 consists of 16 residues. The CDR3 DNA follows: TGTGCCAGCAGCTCTCGAGAAAGACAGGGGGCTGGGACCCAGTACTTC. Its protein is CASSSRERQGAGTQYF. Full variable domain (rest looked up from reference TRBV7-2 and TRBJ2-5): GAGVSQSPSNKVTEKGKDVELRCDPISGHTALYWYRQSLGQGLEFLIYFQGNSAPDKSGLPSDRFSAERTGGSVSTLTIQRTQQEDSAVYLCASSSRERQGAGTQYFGPGTRLLVL.

The rearrangement uses TRBV6-5 and TRBJ2-7; 9 bases are a match to TRBD1. This CDR3 has 13 amino acids. The trim removed 6 bases at V and 7 bases at J, leaving 7 bases unmatched. Looked up from germline, CDR1 is MNHEY and CDR2 is SVGAGI. The CDR3 loop is CASRPDRGAEQYF. CDR3 coding DNA: TGTGCCAGCAGGCCGGACAGGGGAGCAGAGCAGTACTTC.